This entry lists 2 T cell receptor beta chains sequenced from one sample in a study of blood T cells in healthy people across ages. The use of a sample-barcoded 5' primer and a J-beta primer mix characterized a second PCR of roughly 6 to 11 cycles. TCRdb analysed the 5' RACE reads with MiXCR anew, one entry per CDR3 protein. There are about 560,000 distinct CDR3 sequences in the sample; about 27% occur only once, and approximately 3.3% lies in the top ten. This sample was also put to use in a study of T cells of mothers and their children.

Sequencing input: blood. The source of these receptors is a boy aged 2 to 10 in good health.

This chain uses TRBV12-3 or TRBV12-4 with TRBJ1-2; 7 bases agree with TRBD1. V was clipped by 10 bases and J by 3 bases; unmatched bases: 8. This CDR3 spans 13 amino acids. CDR3 DNA: TGTGCCACCGACAGGGTACATGACTATGGCTACACCTTC. Translating it yields CATDRVHDYGYTF.

This clonotype was picked up a small number of times. The gene calls are TRBV25-1 and TRBJ2-2; D may be TRBD1 (5 bases). With 3 bases removed from V and 3 bases from J, the gap between germline ends came to 11 bases. CDR1 is MGHDK and CDR2 is SYGVNS in the germline V gene. The CDR3 spans 15 residues. The CDR3 DNA sequence: TGTGCCAGCAGTGATCCCAGGGCGGACACCGGGGAGCTGTTTTTT. It is translated as CASSDPRADTGELFF.